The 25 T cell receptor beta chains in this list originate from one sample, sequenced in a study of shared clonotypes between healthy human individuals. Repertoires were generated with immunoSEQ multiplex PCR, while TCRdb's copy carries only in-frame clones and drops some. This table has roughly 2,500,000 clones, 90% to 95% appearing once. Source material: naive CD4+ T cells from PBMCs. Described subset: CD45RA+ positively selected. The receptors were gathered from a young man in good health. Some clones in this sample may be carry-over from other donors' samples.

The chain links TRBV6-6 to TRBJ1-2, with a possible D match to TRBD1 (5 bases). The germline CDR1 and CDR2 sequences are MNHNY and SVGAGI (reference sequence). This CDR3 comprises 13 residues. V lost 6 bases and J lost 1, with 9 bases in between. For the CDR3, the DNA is TGTGCCAGCAGGCAGGACAATAACTATGGCTACACCTTC. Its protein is CASRQDNNYGYTF.

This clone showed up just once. Here the CDR3 DNA reads TGTGCCAGTCGGTTCAGCTCTGGAAACACCATATATTTT. The encoded protein is CASRFSSGNTIYF. This sequence joins TRBV19 and TRBJ1-3; D not resolved. Trimming left V 8 bases short and J 0 bases short, with 8 bases between. The CDR3 is 13 residues long. Germline CDR1 is LNHDA and CDR2 is SQIVND (reference sequence). The whole variable domain, remainder taken from reference TRBV19 and TRBJ1-3, is DGGITQSPKYLFRKEGQNVTLSCEQNLNHDAMYWYRQDPGQGLRLIYYSQIVNDFQKGDIAEGYSVSREKKESFPLTVTSAQKNPTAFYLCASRFSSGNTIYFGEGSWLTVV.

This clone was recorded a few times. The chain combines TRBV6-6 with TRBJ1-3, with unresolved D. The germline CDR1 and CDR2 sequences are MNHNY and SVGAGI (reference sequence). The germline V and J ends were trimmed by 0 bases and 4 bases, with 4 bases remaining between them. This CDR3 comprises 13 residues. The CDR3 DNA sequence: TGTGCCAGCAGTTACTCGTTCGGAAACACCATATATTTT. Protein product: CASSYSFGNTIYF.

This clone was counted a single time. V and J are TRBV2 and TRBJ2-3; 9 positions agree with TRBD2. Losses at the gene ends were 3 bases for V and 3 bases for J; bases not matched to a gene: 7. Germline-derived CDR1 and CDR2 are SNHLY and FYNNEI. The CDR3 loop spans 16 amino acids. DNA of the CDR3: TGTGCCAGCAGTGAGTCCAGTCTAGCGGGAACAGATACGCAGTATTTT. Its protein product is CASSESSLAGTDTQYF.

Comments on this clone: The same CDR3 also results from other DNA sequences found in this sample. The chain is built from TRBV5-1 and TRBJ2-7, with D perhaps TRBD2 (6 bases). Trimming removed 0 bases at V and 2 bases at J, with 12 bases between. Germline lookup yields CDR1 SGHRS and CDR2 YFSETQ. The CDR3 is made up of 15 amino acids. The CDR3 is CASSLVAGSAYEQYF. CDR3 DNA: TGCGCCAGCAGCTTGGTGGCGGGGAGCGCCTACGAGCAGTACTTC.

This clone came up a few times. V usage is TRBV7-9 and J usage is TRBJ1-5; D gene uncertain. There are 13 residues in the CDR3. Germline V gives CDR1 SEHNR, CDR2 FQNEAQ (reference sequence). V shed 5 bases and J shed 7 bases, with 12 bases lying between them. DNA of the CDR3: TGTGCCAGCAGCCCGGGAGTAGAACAGCCCCAGCATTTT. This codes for CASSPGVEQPQHF.

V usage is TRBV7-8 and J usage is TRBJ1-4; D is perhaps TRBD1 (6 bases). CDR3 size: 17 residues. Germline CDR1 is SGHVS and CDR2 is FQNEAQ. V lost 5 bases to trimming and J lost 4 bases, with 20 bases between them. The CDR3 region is CASSHRNRVVSNEKLFF. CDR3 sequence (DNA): TGTGCCAGCAGCCATAGGAACAGGGTGGTGAGTAATGAAAAACTGTTTTTT.

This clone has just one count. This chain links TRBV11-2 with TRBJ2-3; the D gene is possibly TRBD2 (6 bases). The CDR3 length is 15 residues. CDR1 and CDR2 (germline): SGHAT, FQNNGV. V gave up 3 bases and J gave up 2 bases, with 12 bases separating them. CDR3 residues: CASSFGAGYTDTQYF. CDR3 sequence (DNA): TGTGCCAGCAGCTTCGGAGCGGGTTACACAGATACGCAGTATTTT. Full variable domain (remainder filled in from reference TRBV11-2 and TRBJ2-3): EAGVAQSPRYKIIEKRQSVAFWCNPISGHATLYWYQQILGQGPKLLIQFQNNGVVDDSQLPKDRFSAERLKGVDSTLKIQPAKLEDSAVYLCASSFGAGYTDTQYFGPGTRLTVL.

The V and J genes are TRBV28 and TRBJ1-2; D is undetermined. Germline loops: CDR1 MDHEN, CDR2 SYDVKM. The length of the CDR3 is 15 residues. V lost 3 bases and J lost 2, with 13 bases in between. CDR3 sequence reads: CASSLPSAVNYGYTF. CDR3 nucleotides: TGTGCCAGCAGTTTGCCGTCGGCGGTAAACTATGGCTACACCTTC.

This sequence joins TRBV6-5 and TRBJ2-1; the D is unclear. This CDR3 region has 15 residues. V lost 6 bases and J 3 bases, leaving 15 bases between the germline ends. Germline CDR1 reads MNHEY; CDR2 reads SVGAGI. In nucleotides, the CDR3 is TGTGCCAGCAGCGCTACAGATAACCTCTACAATGAGCAGTTCTTC. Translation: CASSATDNLYNEQFF.

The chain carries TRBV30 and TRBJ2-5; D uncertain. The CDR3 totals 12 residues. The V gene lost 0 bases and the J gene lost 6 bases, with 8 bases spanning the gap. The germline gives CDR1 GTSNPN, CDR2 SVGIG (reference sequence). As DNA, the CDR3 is TGTGCCTGGAGTGTCTCGTCTCAGACCCAGTACTTC. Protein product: CAWSVSSQTQYF.

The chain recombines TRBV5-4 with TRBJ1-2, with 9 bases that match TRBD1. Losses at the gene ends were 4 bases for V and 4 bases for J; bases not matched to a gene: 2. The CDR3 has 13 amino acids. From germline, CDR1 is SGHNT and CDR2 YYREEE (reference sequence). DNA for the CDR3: TGTGCCAGCAGCGACAGGGGGACCTATGGCTACACCTTC. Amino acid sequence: CASSDRGTYGYTF.

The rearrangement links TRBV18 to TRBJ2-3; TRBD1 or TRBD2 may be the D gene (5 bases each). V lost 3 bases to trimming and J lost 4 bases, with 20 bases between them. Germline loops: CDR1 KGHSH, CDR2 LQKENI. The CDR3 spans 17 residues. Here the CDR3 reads CASSPPQPGPSADTQYF. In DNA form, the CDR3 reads TGTGCCAGCTCACCGCCTCAGCCGGGACCCTCGGCAGATACGCAGTATTTT.

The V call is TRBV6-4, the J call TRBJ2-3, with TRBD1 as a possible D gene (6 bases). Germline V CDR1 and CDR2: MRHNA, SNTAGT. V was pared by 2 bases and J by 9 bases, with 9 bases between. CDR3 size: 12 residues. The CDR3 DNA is TGTGCCAGCAGTGACCCAAGGGGGACGCAGTATTTT. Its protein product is CASSDPRGTQYF.

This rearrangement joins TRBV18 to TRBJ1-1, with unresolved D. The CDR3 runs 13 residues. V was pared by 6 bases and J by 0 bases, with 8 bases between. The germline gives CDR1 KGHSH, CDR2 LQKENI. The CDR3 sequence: CASSTNLNTEAFF. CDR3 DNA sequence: TGTGCCAGCTCTACCAACCTGAACACTGAAGCTTTCTTT.

The CDR3 protein is CASSFFTGETQYF. As DNA, the CDR3 is TGCGCCAGCAGCTTTTTCACGGGGGAGACCCAGTACTTC. The V gene is TRBV5-1, the J gene TRBJ2-5; D perhaps matches TRBD2 (5 bases). Germline lookup yields CDR1 SGHRS and CDR2 YFSETQ. V was pared by 2 bases and J by 5 bases, with 10 bases between. This CDR3 is 13 amino acids long.

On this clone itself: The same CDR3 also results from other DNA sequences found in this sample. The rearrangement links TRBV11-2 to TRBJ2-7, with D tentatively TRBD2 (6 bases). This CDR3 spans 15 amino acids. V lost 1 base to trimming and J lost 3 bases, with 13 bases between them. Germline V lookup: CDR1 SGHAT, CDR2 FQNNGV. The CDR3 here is CASSLGRGGSYEQYF. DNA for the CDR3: TGTGCCAGCAGCTTAGGGCGCGGAGGGAGCTACGAGCAGTACTTC.

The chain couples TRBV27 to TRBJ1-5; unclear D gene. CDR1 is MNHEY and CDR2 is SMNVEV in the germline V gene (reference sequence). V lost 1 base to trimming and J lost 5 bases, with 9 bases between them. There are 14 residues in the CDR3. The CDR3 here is CASSLYGADQPQHF. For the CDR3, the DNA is TGTGCCAGCAGTTTATACGGTGCGGATCAGCCCCAGCATTTT.

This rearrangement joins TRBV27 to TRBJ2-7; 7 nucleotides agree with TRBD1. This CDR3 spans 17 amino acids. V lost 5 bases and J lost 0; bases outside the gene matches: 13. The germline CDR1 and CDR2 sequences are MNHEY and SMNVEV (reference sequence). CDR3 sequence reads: CASSLKPGQVSSYEQYF. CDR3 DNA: TGTGCCAGCAGTCTTAAGCCCGGACAGGTGAGCTCCTACGAGCAGTACTTC.

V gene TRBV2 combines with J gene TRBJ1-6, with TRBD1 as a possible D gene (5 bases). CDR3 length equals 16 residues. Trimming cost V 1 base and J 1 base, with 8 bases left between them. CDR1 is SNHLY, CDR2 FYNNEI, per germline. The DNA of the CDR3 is TGTGCCAGCAGTGAAGGAAGGGGATCCTATAATTCACCCCTCCACTTT. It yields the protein CASSEGRGSYNSPLHF.

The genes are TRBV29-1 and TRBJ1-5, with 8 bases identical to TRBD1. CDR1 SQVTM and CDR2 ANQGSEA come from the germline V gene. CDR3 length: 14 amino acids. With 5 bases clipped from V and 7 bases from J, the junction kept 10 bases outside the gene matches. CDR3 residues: CSVLLDRGGQPQHF. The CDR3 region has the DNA TGCAGCGTTCTTCTCGACAGGGGAGGACAGCCCCAGCATTTT.

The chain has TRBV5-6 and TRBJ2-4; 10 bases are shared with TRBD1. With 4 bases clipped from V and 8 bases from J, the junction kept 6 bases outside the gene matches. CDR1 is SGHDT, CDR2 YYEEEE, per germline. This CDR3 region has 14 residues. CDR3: CASSALDRGDIQYF. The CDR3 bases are TGTGCCAGCAGCGCACTGGACAGGGGGGACATTCAGTACTTC. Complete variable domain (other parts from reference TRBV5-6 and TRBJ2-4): DAGVTQSPTHLIKTRGQQVTLRCSPKSGHDTVSWYQQALGQGPQFIFQYYEEEERQRGNFPDRFSGHQFPNYSSELNVNALLLGDSALYLCASSALDRGDIQYFGAGTRLSVL.

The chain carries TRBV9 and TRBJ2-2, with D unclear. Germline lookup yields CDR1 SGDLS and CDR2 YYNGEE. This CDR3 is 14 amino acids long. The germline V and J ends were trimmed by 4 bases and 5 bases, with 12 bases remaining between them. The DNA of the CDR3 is TGTGCCAGCAGCCTCCGATTGGGAACCGGGGAGCTGTTTTTT. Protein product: CASSLRLGTGELFF. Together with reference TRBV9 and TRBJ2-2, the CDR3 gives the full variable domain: DSGVTQTPKHLITATGQRVTLRCSPRSGDLSVYWYQQSLDQGLQFLIQYYNGEERAKGNILERFSAQQFPDLHSELNLSSLELGDSALYFCASSLRLGTGELFFGEGSRLTVL.

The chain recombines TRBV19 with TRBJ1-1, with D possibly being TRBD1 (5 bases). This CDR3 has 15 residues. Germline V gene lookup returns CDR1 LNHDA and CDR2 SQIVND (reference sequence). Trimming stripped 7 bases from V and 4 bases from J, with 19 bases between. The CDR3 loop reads CASNPQGRGVTEAFF. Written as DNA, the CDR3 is TGTGCCAGTAACCCGCAGGGTAGGGGTGTCACTGAAGCTTTCTTT. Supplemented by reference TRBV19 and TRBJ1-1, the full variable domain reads DGGITQSPKYLFRKEGQNVTLSCEQNLNHDAMYWYRQDPGQGLRLIYYSQIVNDFQKGDIAEGYSVSREKKESFPLTVTSAQKNPTAFYLCASNPQGRGVTEAFFGQGTRLTVV.

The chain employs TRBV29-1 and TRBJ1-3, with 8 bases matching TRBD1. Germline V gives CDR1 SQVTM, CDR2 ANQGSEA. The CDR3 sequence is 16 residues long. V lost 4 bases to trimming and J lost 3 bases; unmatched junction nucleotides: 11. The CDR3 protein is CSVGYTTGAYGNTIYF. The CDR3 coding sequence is TGCAGCGTTGGCTACACGACAGGGGCCTATGGAAACACCATATATTTT.